The T cell receptor (beta chain) under discussion was sequenced for a study of T cells after posttransplantation cyclophosphamide (dated by TCRdb to 2016 to 2017). Describing the broader study: Using TRB sequencing, the study followed how the T cell repertoire rebuilt after myeloablative bone marrow transplantation with posttransplantation cyclophosphamide given as GVHD prophylaxis. Up to roughly 3 additional blood samples from 2 to 5.2 years after transplant were also TRB-sequenced in 3 patients, as was pretransplant blood from a handful of patients. Blood from every one of the 30 to 35 PTCy patients who had 1-year posttransplant specimens underwent TRB sequencing. Samples from 35 PTCy-treated patients, along with samples from about 16 of their related bone marrow donors, underwent antigen receptor sequencing. Because TRA and TRB clonality correlated tightly in fewer than 10 samples, the subsequent TCR analyses were limited to TRB only. Public TRB sequences were checked against a database of over 3,000 sequences associated with responses to pathogens, tumor antigens, self-antigens and alloantigens.

According to the germline V gene, CDR1 reads ENHRY and CDR2 reads SYGVKD. V and J lose 2 bases and 6 bases, and a span of 13 bases separates them. The CDR3, from cysteine to phenylalanine, totals 14 residues. Kept here is only the CDR3 DNA, which spans 42 bases and is read in frame from base 1. Related bone marrow donors provided peripheral blood samples on the day of marrow donation. Peripheral blood and bone marrow mononuclear cells were isolated by Ficoll-Hypaque density centrifugation and were cryopreserved. Of note for this clone: There is no known antigen for this receptor. Per-nucleotide qualities are absent, and no much larger clonotype sits a single base away.

General study outcomes and caveats: Across 45 or so patients, recipient CMV seropositivity and CMV reactivation were highly associated with TRB clonality; PTCy diversity was similar to CNI/methotrexate controls. The TRB repertoires of T cells infiltrating skin or GI tract showed only limited overlap with the TRB repertoires of T cells in blood. At 1-2 months, donor-recipient similarity was low but rose over the first year, and the later blood repertoires were often dominated by donor CD8+ memory clones.

Genomic DNA was used for TRB sequencing, which was performed with the immunoSEQ assay at survey resolution or with the hsTCRB kit. In the authors' own workflow: Initial read processing used immunoSEQ software, and repertoire analyses used the LymphoSeq R package. Clonality was calculated as 1 minus normalized Shannon entropy, and the Gini coefficient was also calculated for each TRB dataset. Phenotypes of unsorted samples were inferred by mapping TRB sequences from sorted subsets of the recipient or donor onto the same recipient's unsorted samples. TCRdb provides this immuneACCESS table in a form limited to in-frame rearrangements. Some clones are lacking; in checked studies, under half of them reflect an unresolved V gene, and why the rest are absent is not known. V, J and clone size were drawn from that table, and D and trimming were deduced from the DNA. The sample table shows tens of thousands of clones, and roughly 92% are seen once. The top ten constitute 3% to 3.5% of the sample.

This chain joins TRBV10-3 to TRBJ1-2; no D gene is confidently identified. The TCR was taken from a woman in her forties or fifties in good health and a related stem cell transplant donor. Sequencing was performed on PBMCs. The CDR3 reads as follows: CAISEAGFDNGYTF. The DNA reads as follows: TGTGCCATCAGTGAGGCGGGATTTGATAATGGCTACACCTTC.